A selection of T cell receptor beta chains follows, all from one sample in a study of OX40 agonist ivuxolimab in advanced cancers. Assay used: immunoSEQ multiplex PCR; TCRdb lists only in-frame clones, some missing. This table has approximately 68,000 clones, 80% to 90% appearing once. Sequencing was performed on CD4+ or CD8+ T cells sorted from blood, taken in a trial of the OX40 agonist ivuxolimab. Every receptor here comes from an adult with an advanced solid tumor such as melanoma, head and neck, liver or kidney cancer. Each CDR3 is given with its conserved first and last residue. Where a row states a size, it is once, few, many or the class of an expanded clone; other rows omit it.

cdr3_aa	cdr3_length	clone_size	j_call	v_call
CASSTGAGTPWGAFF	15	-	TRBJ1-1	TRBV5-1
CASSSRAGLADTDTQYF	17	few	TRBJ2-3	TRBV11-2
CASTPAGEETQYF	13	-	TRBJ2-5	TRBV6-1
CASSLVGQGALQETQYF	17	few	TRBJ2-5	TRBV7-2
CASSFRSSGNTIYF	14	once	TRBJ1-3	TRBV28
CASSLRYQGRETQYF	15	-	TRBJ2-5	TRBV27
CASSPYLGLSGNTIYF	16	-	TRBJ1-3	TRBV27
CASSEQTGLGETQYF	15	-	TRBJ2-5	TRBV19
CASSPLAGHKEGYTF	15	-	TRBJ1-2	TRBV5-6
CASSPLGLAIYNEQFF	16	-	TRBJ2-1	TRBV2